These 6 T cell receptor beta chains were all obtained from the same sample, sequenced in a study of neurological immune-mediated disorders (dated 2019 in TCRdb). Libraries were built with 5' RACE. The run used an Illumina HiSeq 2500. TCRdb reprocessing: public reads trimmed at Q25 with fastp, clones called with MiXCR, in-frame beta chains kept. Here each entry gathers all rows of one CDR3 protein and keeps the most common genes and DNA. The sample table records tens of thousands of distinct CDR3 sequences; around 4.5% of these occur just once. Jointly, the top ten make up around 5% of the sample. The sequencing sample was made of PBMCs. The receptors shown here come from a woman in her sixties or seventies with multiple sclerosis.

This clonotype was seen more than once but under ten times. An end of the junction differs from the germline gene, which may be a read error. The chain combines TRBV4-1 with TRBJ1-6; D remains ambiguous. CDR3 length: 16 amino acids. Per germline, CDR1 MGHRA and CDR2 YSYEKL. The DNA for the CDR3 is TGCGCCAGCAGCCAAGAAAGTTCGTCTTATAATTCACCCCTACACTTT. This gives the protein CASSQESSSYNSPLHF.

This clonotype was picked up many times. This sequence joins TRBV6-6 and TRBJ2-7, with D possibly being TRBD1 (6 bases). V lost 5 bases and J 0 bases, leaving 11 bases between the germline ends. The CDR3 extends over 14 amino acids. Germline V gene data show CDR1 as MNHNY and CDR2 as SVGAGI (reference sequence). Here the CDR3 reads CASSTRDTSYEQYF. The CDR3 coding sequence is TGTGCCAGCAGTACCCGGGACACCTCCTACGAGCAGTACTTC.

This clonotype was counted ten times or more. The rearrangement joins TRBV20-1 to TRBJ1-6, with D maybe TRBD1 (6 bases). The CDR3 has 15 residues. Per the germline V gene, CDR1 is DFQATT and CDR2 is SNEGSKA (reference sequence). Trimming removed 3 bases from V and 5 bases from J, with 14 bases in between. CDR3 sequence (DNA): TGCAGTGCTAGTCCTGGGGGCGCAAATAATTCACCCCTCCACTTT. Translated, it gives CSASPGGANNSPLHF.

This clonotype was detected many times. The CDR3 reads CAISSHTGTAREQYF. The CDR3 bases are TGTGCCATCAGTAGCCACACCGGGACAGCGCGTGAGCAGTACTTC. V gene TRBV10-3 combines with J gene TRBJ2-7, with 7 bases matching TRBD1. Trimming at V came to 5 bases and at J to 7 bases, leaving 14 bases not matched to a gene. Germline V CDR1 and CDR2: ENHRY, SYGVKD. This CDR3 is 15 amino acids long.

This chain connects TRBV9 to TRBJ2-1, with TRBD2 matching 7 bases. The ends lost 2 bases at V and 6 bases at J; junction bases unmatched: 8. Per germline, CDR1 SGDLS and CDR2 YYNGEE. The CDR3 length is 15 residues. CDR3 nucleotide sequence: TGTGCCAGCAGCGTTGCGGGAGACCGGTCCAATGAGCAGTTCTTC. Its translation is CASSVAGDRSNEQFF.

CDR3 protein: CAWSGGTLGYEKLFF. In DNA, the CDR3 is TGTGCCTGGAGTGGCGGGACACTCGGATATGAAAAACTGTTTTTT. J is TRBJ1-4 and V is TRBV30; D perhaps matches TRBD1 (6 bases). The germline V gene encodes CDR1 GTSNPN and CDR2 SVGIG (reference sequence). There are 15 residues in the CDR3. V lost 1 base to trimming and J lost 6 bases, with 15 bases between them.